Reported below is one T cell receptor beta chain. Stated time point: pretreatment peripheral blood. The record originates from a study of PD-L1 blockade in urothelial cancer. At the level of the study: Treatment start was followed by blood analysis at 3 weeks (second dose) and again at 6 weeks.

The repertoire was sequenced with immunoSEQ multiplex PCR; TCRdb's copy has only in-frame clones and lacks some. The sample has more than 85,000 clones, around 86% seen once. The ends lost 8 bases at V and 6 bases at J; junction bases unmatched: 9. The germline gives CDR1 WSHSY, CDR2 SAAADI. The CDR3 runs to 13 residues. V is TRBV10-2 and J is TRBJ2-7, with 8 bases identical to TRBD2. The TCR comes from a man in his 60s with urothelial cancer. Here the sequenced sample was PBMCs, taken around atezolizumab (anti-PD-L1) treatment. Here the CDR3 reads CASGRSGSPEQYF. CDR3 in DNA: TGCGCCAGCGGCAGGAGCGGGAGTCCCGAGCAGTACTTC.